A single sample is the source of the 29 T cell receptor beta chains below, sequenced in a study of response to subunit inactivated influenza vaccine. Via MiXCR, TCRdb re-called the RT-PCR reads, giving one row per CDR3 protein. The table has roughly 190,000 distinct CDR3 sequences, roughly 12% seen once. These data were likewise used in another study, on T cells expressing NK-cell markers. That report adds: Making the TCR beta cDNA relied on 5'RACE template switching with UMIs.

The starting material was CD8+ T cells sorted from PBMCs, obtained 12 days after vaccination. These receptors came from a man aged 45-65 years who received an inactivated influenza vaccine.

The chain links TRBV6-1 to TRBJ1-1, with 8 bases aligning to TRBD1. With 6 bases clipped from V and 3 bases from J, the junction kept 12 bases outside the gene matches. CDR1 is MNHNS, CDR2 SASEGT, per germline. The CDR3 has 16 amino acids. The CDR3 sequence: CASRPRGLKRDTEAFF. CDR3 nucleotide sequence: TGTGCCAGCAGGCCCAGGGGGCTAAAGAGGGACACTGAAGCTTTCTTT.

The rearrangement joins TRBV19 to TRBJ1-1, with TRBD1 as a possible D gene (5 bases). Germline V gene data show CDR1 as LNHDA and CDR2 as SQIVND (reference sequence). The CDR3 sequence is 13 residues long. V was shortened by 7 bases and J by 1 base, with 10 bases between the two germline ends. DNA for the CDR3: TGTGCCAGTAATGGGGGATGGAACACTGAAGCTTTCTTT. It encodes CASNGGWNTEAFF.

CDR3 coding DNA: TGTGCCAGCAGCCTTACTAGCAGAGACACAGATACGCAGTATTTT. Protein sequence: CASSLTSRDTDTQYF. The genes are TRBV13 and TRBJ2-3, with D perhaps TRBD2 (6 bases). The ends were cut back, 5 bases at V and 2 bases at J, with 14 bases in the middle. Germline lookup yields CDR1 PRHDT and CDR2 FYEKMQ (reference sequence). The CDR3 extends over 15 amino acids.

The chain employs TRBV4-3 and TRBJ2-7; tentative D call: TRBD1 (6 bases). Germline V CDR1 and CDR2: LGHNA, YSLEER. Trimming stripped 0 bases from V and 8 bases from J, with 17 bases between. The CDR3 length is 15 residues. Written as DNA, the CDR3 is TGCGCCAGCAGCCAAGATTCGAGACAGGTTAACAAGCAGTACTTC. Its protein product is CASSQDSRQVNKQYF.

This clonotype was detected a few times. The gene calls are TRBV7-2 and TRBJ2-1, with TRBD2 identical over 10 bases. Unmatched junction bases numbered 7, after V lost 2 bases and J lost 3 bases. This CDR3 comprises 17 residues. CDR1 and CDR2 from the germline V gene are SGHTA and FQGNSA. CDR3 coding DNA: TGTGCCAGCAGCTTACCCCAAACTAGCGGGATCTACAATGAGCAGTTCTTC. Amino acid sequence: CASSLPQTSGIYNEQFF.

This sequence joins TRBV6-2 or TRBV6-3 and TRBJ2-1, with TRBD1 matching over 8 bases. The V gene's germline CDR1 is MNHEY and CDR2 SVGEGT. This CDR3 spans 16 amino acids. The V segment lost 5 bases and the J segment 7 bases; nucleotides outside the gene matches: 13. The chain's CDR3 is CASSDQGARNKNEQFF. The CDR3 DNA reads as TGTGCCAGCAGTGACCAGGGGGCGAGGAACAAAAATGAGCAGTTCTTC.

This clonotype was counted only a few times. This chain joins TRBV7-8 and TRBJ2-7; D possibly corresponds to TRBD2 (5 bases). Germline V gene data show CDR1 as SGHVS and CDR2 as FQNEAQ. The CDR3 is 17 residues long. Trimming shortened V by 1 base and J by 5 bases, and 21 bases separated the two germline ends. The CDR3, as DNA: TGTGCCAGCAGCTTAGGGGTTCCGGGATACAATAGGGACGAGCAGTACTTC. This gives the protein CASSLGVPGYNRDEQYF.

The genes are TRBV27 and TRBJ2-1; 7 nucleotides agree with TRBD1. CDR1 and CDR2 (germline): MNHEY, SMNVEV (reference sequence). Germline trimming cut 5 bases from V and 4 bases from J; bases unmatched to any gene: 5. The CDR3 covers 14 residues. This CDR3 reads CASSIRTGYNEQFF. For the CDR3, the DNA is TGTGCCAGCAGTATCAGGACAGGATACAATGAGCAGTTCTTC.

CDR3 region: CASSLGTVHYEQYF. The CDR3 DNA reads as TGTGCCAGCAGCTTGGGGACAGTACACTACGAGCAGTACTTC. This chain links TRBV5-6 with TRBJ2-7, with a possible D match to TRBD1 (6 bases). The V gene's germline CDR1 is SGHDT and CDR2 YYEEEE. This CDR3 spans 14 amino acids. V lost 0 bases, J lost 3 bases, and 10 bases lay in between. The whole variable domain, filled in from reference TRBV5-6 and TRBJ2-7, reads DAGVTQSPTHLIKTRGQQVTLRCSPKSGHDTVSWYQQALGQGPQFIFQYYEEEERQRGNFPDRFSGHQFPNYSSELNVNALLLGDSALYLCASSLGTVHYEQYFGPGTRLTVT.

This clonotype was observed a handful of times. This chain uses TRBV4-1 with TRBJ1-1, with 7 bases fitting TRBD1. This CDR3 has 13 residues. V was clipped by 4 bases and J by 6 bases; unmatched bases: 5. CDR1 is MGHRA, CDR2 YSYEKL, per germline. CDR3 loop: CASSRTGEAEAFF. Here the CDR3 DNA reads TGCGCCAGCAGCCGCACAGGGGAGGCTGAAGCTTTCTTT.

This clonotype was counted only a few times. V gene TRBV30 combines with J gene TRBJ1-1; no reliable D call. This CDR3 is built from 11 residues. V gave up 3 bases and J gave up 2 bases, with 4 bases separating them. The germline V gene encodes CDR1 GTSNPN and CDR2 SVGIG (reference sequence). The CDR3 DNA reads TGTGCCTGGAGGGTAAACACTGAAGCTTTCTTT. Its translation: CAWRVNTEAFF.

This clonotype was counted between two and nine times. The V gene is TRBV14, the J gene TRBJ2-5; the match to TRBD2 covers 8 bases. The ends lost 0 bases at V and 4 bases at J; junction bases unmatched: 13. In germline, CDR1 is SGHDN, CDR2 FVKESK. The CDR3 sequence is 18 residues long. In nucleotides, the CDR3 is TGTGCCAGCAGCCAAGAGTCGGTCGGGCGGGGGGCCGGAGAGACCCAGTACTTC. This encodes CASSQESVGRGAGETQYF.

This clonotype has only one observation. V usage is TRBV18 and J usage is TRBJ2-2; D perhaps matches TRBD1 (7 bases). The CDR3 extends over 16 amino acids. The V and J ends lost 3 bases and 5 bases respectively, with 16 bases between them. CDR1 is KGHSH and CDR2 is LQKENI in the germline V gene. The DNA for the CDR3 is TGTGCCAGCTCACCCGAAGACAGGGCGGGAACCGGGGAGCTGTTTTTT. Translation gives CASSPEDRAGTGELFF. Full variable domain (rest looked up from reference TRBV18 and TRBJ2-2): NAGVMQNPRHLVRRRGQEARLRCSPMKGHSHVYWYRQLPEEGLKFMVYLQKENIIDESGMPKERFSAEFPKEGPSILRIQQVVRGDSAAYFCASSPEDRAGTGELFFGEGSRLTVL.

The rearrangement joins TRBV12-3 or TRBV12-4 to TRBJ2-2; 9 bases align to TRBD1. Losses at the gene ends were 10 bases for V and 7 bases for J; bases not matched to a gene: 16. The CDR3 spans 16 residues. The CDR3: CATRGMGQGGIGELFF. The CDR3 DNA reads TGTGCCACCAGAGGGATGGGACAGGGAGGTATCGGGGAGCTGTTTTTT.

This clonotype has ten or more counts. The V gene is TRBV29-1, the J gene TRBJ1-1; unclear D gene. The CDR3 totals 11 residues. Looked up from germline, CDR1 is SQVTM and CDR2 is ANQGSEA. Trimming took off 2 bases at V and 4 bases at J, with 5 bases between the two ends. The CDR3 sequence is CSVEQATEAFF. The CDR3 region has the DNA TGCAGCGTTGAACAGGCCACTGAAGCTTTCTTT.

This clonotype appeared many times. The rearrangement links TRBV7-8 to TRBJ2-2; 9 bases are shared with TRBD2. Per germline, CDR1 SGHVS and CDR2 FQNEAQ. J was trimmed by 9 bases and V by 5 bases; bases with no gene match: 13. There are 16 residues in the CDR3. CDR3 region: CASSLVLLAGTRELFF. CDR3 nucleotides: TGTGCCAGCAGCCTAGTCCTACTAGCGGGTACCCGGGAGCTGTTTTTT. The full variable domain, completed using reference TRBV7-8 and TRBJ2-2, is GAGVSQSPRYKVAKRGQDVALRCDPISGHVSLFWYQQALGQGPEFLTYFQNEAQLDKSGLPSDRFFAERPEGSVSTLKIQRTQQEDSAVYLCASSLVLLAGTRELFFGEGSRLTVL.

This clonotype was found many times. V gene TRBV6-5 combines with J gene TRBJ1-1, with D unclear. The ends were cut back, 0 bases at V and 1 base at J, with 9 bases in the middle. This CDR3 spans 15 amino acids. CDR1 is MNHEY and CDR2 is SVGAGI in the germline V gene. The CDR3 spells CASSYSTMANTEAFF. DNA of the CDR3: TGTGCCAGCAGTTACTCGACTATGGCGAACACTGAAGCTTTCTTT.

This clonotype has a handful of counts. The CDR3 sequence: CAWSEGSGTEAFF. CDR3 sequence (DNA): TGTGCCTGGAGTGAGGGGTCGGGCACTGAAGCTTTCTTT. The chain uses TRBV30 and TRBJ1-1; perhaps TRBD1 as D (5 bases). This CDR3 is built from 13 residues. Germline loops: CDR1 GTSNPN, CDR2 SVGIG (reference sequence). Trimming removed 1 base from V and 4 bases from J, with 10 bases in between.

This clonotype has at least ten counts. CDR3 bases: TGCAGTGCTAGGGGCCAGATTTACCAGCCAGATACGCAGTATTTT. Translation: CSARGQIYQPDTQYF. The V gene is TRBV20-1, the J gene TRBJ2-3; D is undetermined. This CDR3 spans 15 amino acids. V was pared by 3 bases and J by 4 bases, with 17 bases between. The germline CDR1 and CDR2 sequences are DFQATT and SNEGSKA (reference sequence).

This clonotype was detected a few times. This chain uses TRBV10-3 with TRBJ2-7; 8 bases are a match to TRBD1. The trim removed 7 bases at V and 4 bases at J, leaving 9 bases unmatched. The V gene's germline CDR1 is ENHRY and CDR2 SYGVKD. The CDR3 totals 14 residues. CDR3 in amino acids: CAITETGEAYEQYF. For the CDR3, the DNA is TGTGCCATCACCGAGACAGGGGAGGCGTACGAGCAGTACTTC.

This clonotype has just a few counts. The chain carries TRBV4-2 and TRBJ2-3, with D possibly TRBD2 on 7 matching bases. With 3 bases removed from V and 0 bases from J, the gap between germline ends came to 10 bases. CDR3 length: 15 residues. In germline, CDR1 is LGHNA, CDR2 YNFKEQ. The CDR3 here is CASSQGGASTDTQYF. The CDR3 nucleotides read TGTGCCAGCAGCCAGGGGGGGGCTAGCACAGATACGCAGTATTTT.

This clonotype was found many times. The chain combines TRBV7-9 with TRBJ2-1, with 12 bases aligning to TRBD2. CDR3 length: 16 amino acids. Germline CDR1 and CDR2: SEHNR and FQNEAQ (reference sequence). V was clipped by 1 base and J by 7 bases; unmatched bases: 5. In nucleotides, the CDR3 is TGTGCCAGCAGCTTAGGGGCGGGACTAGCGGGTAATGAGCAGTTCTTC. This codes for CASSLGAGLAGNEQFF.

This clonotype was seen repeatedly, ten times or more. The rearrangement joins TRBV9 to TRBJ2-3; 7 positions match TRBD2. The CDR3 covers 13 residues. V trimming: 6 bases; J trimming: 0 bases; junction bases outside the gene matches: 1. The germline V gene encodes CDR1 SGDLS and CDR2 YYNGEE. CDR3 sequence: CASTGGSTDTQYF. The DNA of the CDR3 is TGTGCCAGCACGGGGGGTAGCACAGATACGCAGTATTTT. The full variable domain, with the rest looked up from reference TRBV9 and TRBJ2-3, is DSGVTQTPKHLITATGQRVTLRCSPRSGDLSVYWYQQSLDQGLQFLIQYYNGEERAKGNILERFSAQQFPDLHSELNLSSLELGDSALYFCASTGGSTDTQYFGPGTRLTVL.

This clonotype was seen repeatedly, ten times or more. This CDR3 is CASSSLSEQYF. The CDR3 bases are TGTGCCAGCAGCTCCCTATCCGAGCAGTACTTC. The V gene is TRBV7-2, the J gene TRBJ2-7; D unclear. Trimming left V 4 bases short and J 6 bases short, with 7 bases between. The CDR3 contains 11 residues. Germline V gene sequence: CDR1 SGHTA, CDR2 FQGNSA.

The chain recombines TRBV6-7 with TRBJ2-2, with D tentatively TRBD2 (8 bases). TRBV6-7 falls under the ORF class, with uncertain function. The CDR3 is made up of 21 amino acids. Trimming cost V 2 bases and J 5 bases, with 30 bases left between them. CDR3 coding DNA: TGTGCCAGCAGTTACGGGGGACAGCGAAGTTTGCAGCGGGAGTTTACCGGGGAGCTGTTTTTT. Its translation is CASSYGGQRSLQREFTGELFF.

This clonotype was detected only a few times. The chain couples TRBV12-3 or TRBV12-4 to TRBJ1-2, with a possible D match to TRBD1 (5 bases). Trimming stripped 5 bases from V and 6 bases from J, with 22 bases between. This CDR3 spans 16 amino acids. In nucleotides, the CDR3 is TGTGCCAGCAGTCCCTCTAACTGGGGCCTTCCTAATGGCTACACCTTC. Protein product: CASSPSNWGLPNGYTF.

This clonotype has just a few counts. V is TRBV6-1 and J is TRBJ1-2; D possibly corresponds to TRBD1 (5 bases). The V gene's germline CDR1 is MNHNS and CDR2 SASEGT. The length of the CDR3 is 13 residues. Trimming pared 7 bases from V and 5 bases from J, leaving 14 bases between. For the CDR3, the DNA is TGTGCCAGCAAAACCGCGGGGGTATATGGCTACACCTTC. Encoded protein: CASKTAGVYGYTF.

This chain connects TRBV9 to TRBJ2-3, with 9 nucleotides matching TRBD2. CDR1 is SGDLS and CDR2 is YYNGEE in the germline V gene. V gave up 3 bases and J gave up 4 bases; unmatched junction bases: 12. The CDR3 runs 17 residues. CDR3 DNA sequence: TGTGCCAGCAGCGATAGCGGGAGCGAACCAGGTCCAGATACGCAGTATTTT. Protein sequence: CASSDSGSEPGPDTQYF.

The genes are TRBV19 and TRBJ2-7; 10 bases map to TRBD1. There are 14 residues in the CDR3. V lost 7 bases and J lost 5; bases outside the gene matches: 8. Germline CDR1 and CDR2: LNHDA and SQIVND (reference sequence). The CDR3 is CASKSGQGTNEQYF. The CDR3 DNA reads as TGTGCCAGTAAGTCGGGACAGGGGACCAACGAGCAGTACTTC.